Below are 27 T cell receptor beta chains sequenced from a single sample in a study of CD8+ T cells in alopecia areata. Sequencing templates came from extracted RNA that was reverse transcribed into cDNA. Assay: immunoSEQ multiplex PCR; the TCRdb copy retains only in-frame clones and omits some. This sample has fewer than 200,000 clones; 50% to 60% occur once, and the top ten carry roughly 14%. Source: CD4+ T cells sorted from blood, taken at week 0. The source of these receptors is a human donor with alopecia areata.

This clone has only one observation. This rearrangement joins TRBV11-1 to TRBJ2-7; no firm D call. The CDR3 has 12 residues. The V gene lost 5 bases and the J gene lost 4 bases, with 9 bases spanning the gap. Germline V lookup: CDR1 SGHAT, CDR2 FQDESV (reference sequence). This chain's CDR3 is CASSERGYEQYF. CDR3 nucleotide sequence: TGTGCCAGCAGCGAAAGAGGTTACGAGCAGTACTTC. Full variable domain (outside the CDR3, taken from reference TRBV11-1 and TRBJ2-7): EAEVAQSPRYKITEKSQAVAFWCDPISGHATLYWYRQILGQGPELLVQFQDESVVDDSQLPKDRFSAERLKGVDSTLKIQPAELGDSAMYLCASSERGYEQYFGPGTRLTVT.

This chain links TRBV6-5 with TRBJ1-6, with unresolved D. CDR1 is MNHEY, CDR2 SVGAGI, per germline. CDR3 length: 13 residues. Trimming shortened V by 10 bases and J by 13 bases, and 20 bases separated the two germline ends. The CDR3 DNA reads TGTGCCACTCGGGAGGAAGGGAGAAGGCCCCTCCACTTT. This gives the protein CATREEGRRPLHF.

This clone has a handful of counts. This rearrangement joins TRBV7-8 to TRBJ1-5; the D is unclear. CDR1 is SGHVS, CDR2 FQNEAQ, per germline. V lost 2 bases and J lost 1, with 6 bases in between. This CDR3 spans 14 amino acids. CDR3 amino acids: CASSLRQSNQPQHF. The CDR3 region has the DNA TGTGCCAGCAGCTTAAGGCAGAGCAATCAGCCCCAGCATTTT.

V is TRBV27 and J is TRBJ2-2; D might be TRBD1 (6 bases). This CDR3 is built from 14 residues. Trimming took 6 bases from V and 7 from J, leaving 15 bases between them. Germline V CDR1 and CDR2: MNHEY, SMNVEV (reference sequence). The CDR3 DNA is TGTGCCAGCAGAATGGACAGTTCGGGCGGGGAGCTGTTTTTT. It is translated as CASRMDSSGGELFF.

The CDR3 DNA reads as TGTGCCAGCAGCCGAGCCCCCCGGACAGGGGGGACTGAAGCTTTCTTT. It codes for CASSRAPRTGGTEAFF. V and J are TRBV11-3 and TRBJ1-1, with 10 bases aligning to TRBD1. V shed 5 bases and J 5 bases; nucleotides not matched to a gene: 11. Germline assignment: CDR1 SGHNT and CDR2 YENEEA. The CDR3 is made up of 16 amino acids. Looking up the rest from reference TRBV11-3 and TRBJ1-1 gives the full variable domain: EAGVVQSPRYKIIEKKQPVAFWCNPISGHNTLYWYLQNLGQGPELLIRYENEEAVDDSQLPKDRFSAERLKGVDSTLKIQPAELGDSAVYLCASSRAPRTGGTEAFFGQGTRLTVV.

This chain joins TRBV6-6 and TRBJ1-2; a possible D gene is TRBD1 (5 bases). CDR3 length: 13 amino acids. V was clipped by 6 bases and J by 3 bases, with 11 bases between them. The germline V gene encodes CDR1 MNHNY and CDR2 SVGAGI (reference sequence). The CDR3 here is CASSQGPDYGYTF. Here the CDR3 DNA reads TGTGCCAGCAGCCAGGGACCAGACTATGGCTACACCTTC.

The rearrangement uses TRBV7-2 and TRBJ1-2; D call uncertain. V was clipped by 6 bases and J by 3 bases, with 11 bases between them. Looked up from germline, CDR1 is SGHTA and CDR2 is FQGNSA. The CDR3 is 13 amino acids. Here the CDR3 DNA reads TGTGCCAGCAGTACCGGGTTCTACTATGGCTACACCTTC. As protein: CASSTGFYYGYTF.

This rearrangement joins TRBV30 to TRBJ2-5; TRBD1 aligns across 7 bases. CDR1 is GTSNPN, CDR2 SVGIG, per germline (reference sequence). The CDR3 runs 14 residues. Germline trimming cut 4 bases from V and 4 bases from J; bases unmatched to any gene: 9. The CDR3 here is CAWTTGTVLETQYF. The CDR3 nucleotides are TGTGCCTGGACGACAGGGACCGTACTAGAGACCCAGTACTTC.

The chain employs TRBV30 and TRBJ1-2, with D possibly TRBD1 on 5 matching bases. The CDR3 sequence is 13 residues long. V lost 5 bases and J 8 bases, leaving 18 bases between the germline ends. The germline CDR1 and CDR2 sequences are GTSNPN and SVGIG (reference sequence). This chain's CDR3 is CAWGTGTYAGYTF. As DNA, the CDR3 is TGTGCCTGGGGAACAGGCACCTATGCGGGCTACACCTTC.

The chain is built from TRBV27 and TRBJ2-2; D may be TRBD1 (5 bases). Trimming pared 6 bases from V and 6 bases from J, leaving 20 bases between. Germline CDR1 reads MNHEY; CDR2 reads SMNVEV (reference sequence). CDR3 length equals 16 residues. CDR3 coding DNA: TGTGCCAGCAGGACGGAGAAGCAGGGTGGGTCCGGGGAGCTGTTTTTT. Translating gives CASRTEKQGGSGELFF.

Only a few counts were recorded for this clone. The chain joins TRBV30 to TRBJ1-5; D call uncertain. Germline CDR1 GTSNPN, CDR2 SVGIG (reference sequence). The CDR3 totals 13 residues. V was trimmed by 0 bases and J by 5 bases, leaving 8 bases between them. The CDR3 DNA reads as TGTGCCTGGAGTGTACTCGGTTATCAGCCCCAGCATTTT. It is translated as CAWSVLGYQPQHF.

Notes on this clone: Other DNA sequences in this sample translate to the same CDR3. CDR3 loop: CASSEYNEQFF. The CDR3 DNA reads as TGTGCCAGCAGCGAGTACAATGAGCAGTTCTTC. V usage is TRBV25-1 and J usage is TRBJ2-1; D is undetermined. This CDR3 region has 11 residues. Germline CDR1 and CDR2: MGHDK and SYGVNS. Trimming left V 6 bases short and J 4 bases short, with 4 bases between.

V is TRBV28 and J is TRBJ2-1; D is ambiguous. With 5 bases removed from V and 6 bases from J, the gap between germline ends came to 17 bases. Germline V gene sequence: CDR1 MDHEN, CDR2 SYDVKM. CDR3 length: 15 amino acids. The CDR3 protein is CASSALWDSGNEQFF. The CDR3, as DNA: TGTGCCAGCAGTGCGCTCTGGGATTCTGGCAATGAGCAGTTCTTC.

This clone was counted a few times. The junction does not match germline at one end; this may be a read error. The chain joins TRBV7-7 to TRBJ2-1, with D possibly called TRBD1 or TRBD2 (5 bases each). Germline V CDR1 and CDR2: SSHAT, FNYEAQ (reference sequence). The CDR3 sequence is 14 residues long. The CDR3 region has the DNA TGTGCTAGCAGCCTCGGGACCGCGAACAATGAGCAGTTCTTC. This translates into CASSLGTANNEQFF.

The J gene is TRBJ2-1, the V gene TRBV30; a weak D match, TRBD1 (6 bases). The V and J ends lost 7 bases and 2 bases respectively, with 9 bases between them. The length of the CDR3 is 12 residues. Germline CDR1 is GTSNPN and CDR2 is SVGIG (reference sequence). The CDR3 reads CAYRDTYNEQFF. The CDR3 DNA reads TGTGCCTACCGGGACACCTACAATGAGCAGTTCTTC. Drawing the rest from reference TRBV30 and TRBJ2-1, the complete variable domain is SQTIHQWPATLVQPVGSPLSLECTVEGTSNPNLYWYRQAAGRGLQLLFYSVGIGQISSEVPQNLSASRPQDRQFILSSKKLLLSDSGFYLCAYRDTYNEQFFGPGTRLTVL.

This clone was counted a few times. CDR3: CASSYSLGETQYF. CDR3 DNA: TGTGCCAGCAGTTACTCGCTGGGGGAGACCCAGTACTTC. The V call is TRBV6-5, the J call TRBJ2-5; D is ambiguous. Trimming removed 0 bases from V and 5 bases from J, with 7 bases in between. The CDR3 length is 13 residues. The germline V gene has CDR1 MNHEY and CDR2 SVGAGI.

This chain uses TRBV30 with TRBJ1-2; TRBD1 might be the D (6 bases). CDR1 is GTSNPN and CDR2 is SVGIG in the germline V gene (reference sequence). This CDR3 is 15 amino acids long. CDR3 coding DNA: TGTTCACTGCGAGGAACCCGGGGGGCACTAGGTGGCTACACCTTC. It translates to CSLRGTRGALGGYTF.

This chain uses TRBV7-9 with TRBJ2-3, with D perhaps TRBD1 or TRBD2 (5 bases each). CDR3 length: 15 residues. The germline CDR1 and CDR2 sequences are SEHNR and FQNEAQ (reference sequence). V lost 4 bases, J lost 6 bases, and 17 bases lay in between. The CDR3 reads CASSSRSGAVDTQYF. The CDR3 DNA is TGTGCCAGCAGCTCGCGGTCCGGGGCGGTCGATACGCAGTATTTT.

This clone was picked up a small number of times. For the CDR3, the DNA is TGCGCCAGCAGCCAAGATGGAATTACTGAAAAACTGTTTTTT. Its protein is CASSQDGITEKLFF. The chain links TRBV4-1 to TRBJ1-4, with unresolved D. CDR1 is MGHRA and CDR2 is YSYEKL in the germline V gene. CDR3 length: 14 amino acids. Trimming removed 0 bases from V and 7 bases from J, with 9 bases in between.

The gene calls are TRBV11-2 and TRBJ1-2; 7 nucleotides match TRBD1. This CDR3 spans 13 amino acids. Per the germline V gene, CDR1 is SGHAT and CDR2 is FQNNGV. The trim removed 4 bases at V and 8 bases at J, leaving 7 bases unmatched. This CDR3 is CASSSDRDRGYTF. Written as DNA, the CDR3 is TGTGCCAGCAGCTCGGACCGGGACAGAGGCTACACCTTC.

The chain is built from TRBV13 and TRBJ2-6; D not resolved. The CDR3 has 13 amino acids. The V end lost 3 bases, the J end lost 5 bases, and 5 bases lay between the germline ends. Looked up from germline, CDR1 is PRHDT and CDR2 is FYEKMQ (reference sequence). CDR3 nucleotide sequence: TGTGCCAGCAGCTTTACCCGGGCCAACGTCCTGACTTTC. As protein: CASSFTRANVLTF.

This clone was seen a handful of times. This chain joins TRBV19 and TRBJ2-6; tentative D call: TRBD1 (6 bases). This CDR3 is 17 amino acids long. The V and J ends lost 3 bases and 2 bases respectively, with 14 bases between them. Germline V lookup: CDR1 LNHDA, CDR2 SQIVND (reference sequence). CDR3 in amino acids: CASSIGTGQPGANVLTF. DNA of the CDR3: TGTGCCAGTAGTATCGGAACAGGGCAGCCTGGGGCCAACGTCCTGACTTTC.

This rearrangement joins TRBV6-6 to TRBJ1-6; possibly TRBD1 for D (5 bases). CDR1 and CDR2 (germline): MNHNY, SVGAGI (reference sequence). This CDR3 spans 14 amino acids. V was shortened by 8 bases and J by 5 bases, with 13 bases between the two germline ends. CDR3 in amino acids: CASLGTDNNSPLHF. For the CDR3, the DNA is TGTGCCAGCCTCGGGACGGATAATAATTCACCCCTCCACTTT.

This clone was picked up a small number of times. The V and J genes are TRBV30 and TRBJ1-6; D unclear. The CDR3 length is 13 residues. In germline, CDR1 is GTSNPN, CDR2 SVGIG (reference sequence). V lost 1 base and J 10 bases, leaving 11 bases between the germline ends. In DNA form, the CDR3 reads TGTGCCTGGAGTGGACCGGGAGTCTCACCCCTCCACTTT. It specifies CAWSGPGVSPLHF.

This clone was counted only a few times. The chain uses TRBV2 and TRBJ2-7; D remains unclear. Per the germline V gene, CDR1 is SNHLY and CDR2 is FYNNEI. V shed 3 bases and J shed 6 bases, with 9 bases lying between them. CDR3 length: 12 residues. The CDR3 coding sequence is TGTGCCAGCAGTGAGGGTCTTGGCGAGCAGTACTTC. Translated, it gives CASSEGLGEQYF.

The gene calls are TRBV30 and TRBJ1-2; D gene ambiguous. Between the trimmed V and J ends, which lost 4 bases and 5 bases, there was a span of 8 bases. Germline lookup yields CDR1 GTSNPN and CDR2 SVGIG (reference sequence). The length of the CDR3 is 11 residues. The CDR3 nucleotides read TGTGCCTGGAAGGTGGCGTATGGCTACACCTTC. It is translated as CAWKVAYGYTF.

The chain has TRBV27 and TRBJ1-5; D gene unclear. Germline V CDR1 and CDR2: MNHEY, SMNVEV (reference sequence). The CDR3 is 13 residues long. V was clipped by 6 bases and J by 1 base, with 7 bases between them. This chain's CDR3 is CASRRRSNQPQHF. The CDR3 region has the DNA TGTGCCAGCAGGAGGAGGAGCAATCAGCCCCAGCATTTT.